The 24 T cell receptor beta chains below were found in one sample sequenced in a study of blood T cell repertoires in COVID-19. Method: immunoSEQ multiplex PCR; TCRdb's copy keeps in-frame clones and lacks some. This repertoire shows roughly 400,000 clones, 80% to 90% found once; its top ten account for more than 0.95%. Sequenced material: PBMCs or T cells enriched from blood (not recorded which). Receptor source: a man younger than 45 who had recovered from COVID-19.

V and J are TRBV19 and TRBJ1-5, with a weak D call TRBD1 (5 bases). Trimming stripped 9 bases from V and 6 bases from J, with 24 bases between. This CDR3 has 16 residues. Per the germline V gene, CDR1 is LNHDA and CDR2 is SQIVND (reference sequence). This chain's CDR3 is CASVDGLARGIQPQHF. As DNA, the CDR3 is TGTGCCAGCGTGGACGGATTAGCTCGGGGGATTCAGCCCCAGCATTTT.

The chain uses TRBV18 and TRBJ1-1; D might be TRBD1 (6 bases). The ends were cut back, 2 bases at V and 4 bases at J, with 20 bases in the middle. Germline V gene sequence: CDR1 KGHSH, CDR2 LQKENI. The CDR3 covers 17 residues. The CDR3 reads CASSPVRISGAGTEAFF. CDR3 coding DNA: TGTGCCAGCTCACCAGTTCGGATATCAGGGGCGGGCACTGAAGCTTTCTTT. Full variable domain (missing parts from reference TRBV18 and TRBJ1-1): NAGVMQNPRHLVRRRGQEARLRCSPMKGHSHVYWYRQLPEEGLKFMVYLQKENIIDESGMPKERFSAEFPKEGPSILRIQQVVRGDSAAYFCASSPVRISGAGTEAFFGQGTRLTVV.

The chain joins TRBV27 to TRBJ2-2; 7 bases map to TRBD2. Germline-derived CDR1 and CDR2 are MNHEY and SMNVEV (reference sequence). J was trimmed by 4 bases and V by 2 bases; bases with no gene match: 7. There are 16 residues in the CDR3. CDR3 in DNA: TGTGCCAGCAGTTTAAATAGCGGGCTGGGCACCGGGGAGCTGTTTTTT. Residues: CASSLNSGLGTGELFF.

DNA for the CDR3: TGTGCCACAAACTCTGGGACTAGCAAGAAATTCAATGAGCAGTTCTTC. Translating gives CATNSGTSKKFNEQFF. The V gene is TRBV24-1, the J gene TRBJ2-1; TRBD2 matches 9 bases. After removal of 10 bases from V and 6 bases from J, the junction contained 15 bases not matched to a gene. The CDR3 covers 16 residues. Looked up from germline, CDR1 is KGHDR and CDR2 is SFDVKD.

The chain uses TRBV28 and TRBJ2-7, with D hard to call. V gave up 2 bases and J gave up 1 base, with 9 bases separating them. This CDR3 is built from 14 residues. Per the germline V gene, CDR1 is MDHEN and CDR2 is SYDVKM. The CDR3, as DNA: TGTGCCAGCAGTTTAGGTGGGCGATCCTACGAGCAGTACTTC. It yields the protein CASSLGGRSYEQYF.

The V call is TRBV5-5, the J call TRBJ1-1; 8 bases map to TRBD1. Germline CDR1 and CDR2: SGHKS and YYEKEE (reference sequence). The junction had 10 bases not matched to a gene; V was cut back by 1 base and J by 5 bases. This CDR3 spans 16 amino acids. The CDR3 region has the DNA TGTGCCAGCAGCTTGACCAGGGGGCGCCTGGAGACTGAAGCTTTCTTT. It is translated as CASSLTRGRLETEAFF.

The chain uses TRBV19 and TRBJ2-1; a possible D gene is TRBD2 (6 bases). CDR1 and CDR2 (germline): LNHDA, SQIVND (reference sequence). There are 16 residues in the CDR3. V was trimmed by 5 bases and J by 1 base, leaving 15 bases between them. The CDR3 nucleotides are TGTGCCAGTAGTCCGAGATATGCGGGATCCTACAATGAGCAGTTCTTC. Amino acids: CASSPRYAGSYNEQFF.

The rearrangement joins TRBV10-3 to TRBJ1-5; 7 bases agree with TRBD1. V lost 0 bases and J lost 6; bases outside the gene matches: 2. The CDR3 is 14 residues long. CDR1 and CDR2 from the germline V gene are ENHRY and SYGVKD. In nucleotides, the CDR3 is TGTGCCATCAGTGAGTCTCAGGGGGGTCAGCCCCAGCATTTT. It translates to CAISESQGGQPQHF.

With respect to this clone: The same CDR3 also results from other DNA sequences found in this sample. V is TRBV5-1 and J is TRBJ2-3; 10 bases fit TRBD1. The junction had 3 bases not matched to a gene; V was cut back by 4 bases and J by 4 bases. This CDR3 contains 14 residues. Germline lookup yields CDR1 SGHRS and CDR2 YFSETQ. CDR3 residues: CASSPGQGADTQYF. CDR3 in DNA: TGCGCCAGCAGCCCCGGACAGGGGGCAGATACGCAGTATTTT.

The chain recombines TRBV29-1 with TRBJ1-1; a weak D match, TRBD1 (5 bases). This CDR3 contains 14 residues. Germline V lookup: CDR1 SQVTM, CDR2 ANQGSEA. Trimming removed 4 bases at V and 2 bases at J, with 14 bases between. CDR3 loop: CSVGGQQHNTEAFF. CDR3 bases: TGCAGCGTTGGCGGACAACAACATAACACTGAAGCTTTCTTT.

The gene calls are TRBV29-1 and TRBJ1-1; possibly TRBD1 for D (5 bases). The germline CDR1 and CDR2 sequences are SQVTM and ANQGSEA. Trimming stripped 4 bases from V and 7 bases from J, with 10 bases between. There are 11 residues in the CDR3. The CDR3 DNA reads as TGCAGCGTTGGGTCGACAGATGAAGCTTTCTTT. The encoded protein is CSVGSTDEAFF.

This chain joins TRBV7-8 and TRBJ1-1; D unresolved. This CDR3 spans 12 amino acids. V shed 5 bases and J shed 3 bases, with 7 bases lying between them. CDR1 is SGHVS, CDR2 FQNEAQ, per germline. The CDR3 DNA reads as TGTGCCAGCAGCAGCACGGACACTGAAGCTTTCTTT. It yields the protein CASSSTDTEAFF.

Details on this clone: This sequence may be a read error, since a much larger clone differs from it by one base. The chain employs TRBV9 and TRBJ1-1, with 9 bases identical to TRBD1. Germline V gene data show CDR1 as SGDLS and CDR2 as YYNGEE. Trimming took 3 bases from V and 0 from J; bases not matched to a gene: 3. The CDR3 is 15 residues long. The CDR3, as DNA: TGTGCCAGCAGCGAGGGGGACAGGGTGAACACTGAAGCTTTCTTT. This sequence encodes CASSEGDRVNTEAFF. The entire variable domain, with the rest obtained from reference TRBV9 and TRBJ1-1, is as follows: DSGVTQTPKHLITATGQRVTLRCSPRSGDLSVYWYQQSLDQGLQFLIQYYNGEERAKGNILERFSAQQFPDLHSELNLSSLELGDSALYFCASSEGDRVNTEAFFGQGTRLTVV.

In its sample, this clone was seen once. The chain is built from TRBV18 and TRBJ1-2; no definite D call. The CDR3 is 13 amino acids. Deletions cut 0 bases from V and 7 bases from J, with 9 bases between. Germline assignment: CDR1 KGHSH and CDR2 LQKENI. CDR3 coding DNA: TGTGCCAGCTCACCACCTCCGAGCGGTGGCTACACCTTC. Its protein is CASSPPPSGGYTF.

The V call is TRBV3-1 (or the pseudogene TRBV3-2), the J call TRBJ2-3; TRBD2 matches 8 bases. This CDR3 is built from 17 residues. V lost 1 base to trimming and J lost 0 bases; unmatched junction nucleotides: 6. Germline CDR1 LGHDT, CDR2 YNNKEL (reference sequence). The CDR3 spells CASSQVISGASTDTQYF. DNA of the CDR3: TGTGCCAGCAGCCAAGTAATTAGCGGGGCGAGCACAGATACGCAGTATTTT.

The chain links TRBV3-1 (or the pseudogene TRBV3-2) to TRBJ2-5, with 16 bases identical to TRBD2. With 4 bases clipped from V and 4 bases from J, the junction kept 18 bases outside the gene matches. Germline V gives CDR1 LGHDT, CDR2 YNNKEL (reference sequence). CDR3 length: 21 residues. Written as DNA, the CDR3 is TGTGCCAGCAGCCCCTACCCGGGACTAGCGGGAGGGCCCTCGGGTGGAGAGACCCAGTACTTC. It specifies CASSPYPGLAGGPSGGETQYF.

Notes on this clone: This sample also contains other DNA sequences that code for the same CDR3. This chain uses TRBV12-3 or TRBV12-4 with TRBJ1-1, with D possibly being TRBD1 (5 bases). The CDR3 has 12 amino acids. Trimming removed 6 bases at V and 1 base at J, with 6 bases between. The CDR3 nucleotides are TGTGCCAGCAGAAGGGGGAACACTGAAGCTTTCTTT. This translates into CASRRGNTEAFF.

The chain uses TRBV7-9 and TRBJ2-7; TRBD2 matches at 13 bases. V shed 3 bases, J shed 3 bases, and the junction held 8 bases outside the gene matches. Germline V gives CDR1 SEHNR, CDR2 FQNEAQ (reference sequence). This CDR3 contains 17 residues. The CDR3 loop reads CASSFGLAGDPFYEQYF. The CDR3 nucleotides read TGTGCCAGCAGCTTCGGACTAGCGGGAGACCCGTTCTACGAGCAGTACTTC.

The chain is built from TRBV6-5 and TRBJ1-2; 9 nucleotides line up with TRBD1. In germline, CDR1 is MNHEY, CDR2 SVGAGI. Trimming cost V 6 bases and J 6 bases; bases outside gene matches: 8. This CDR3 is built from 14 residues. The CDR3 region is CASRFSDRGDGYTF. The CDR3 DNA reads as TGTGCCAGCAGATTTTCGGACAGGGGAGATGGCTACACCTTC.

The CDR3 is CASKISGRVYNEQFF. The CDR3 DNA follows: TGTGCCAGCAAGATTAGCGGGAGGGTCTACAATGAGCAGTTCTTC. The chain is built from TRBV28 and TRBJ2-1; TRBD2 agrees at 11 bases. Germline V gene data show CDR1 as MDHEN and CDR2 as SYDVKM. The trim removed 7 bases at V and 3 bases at J, leaving 5 bases unmatched. The CDR3 has 15 amino acids. The full variable domain, rest sourced from reference TRBV28 and TRBJ2-1, is DVKVTQSSRYLVKRTGEKVFLECVQDMDHENMFWYRQDPGLGLRLIYFSYDVKMKEKGDIPEGYSVSREKKERFSLILESASTNQTSMYLCASKISGRVYNEQFFGPGTRLTVL.

Comment on this clone: Different DNA sequences within this sample yield the same CDR3. The chain has TRBV10-3 and TRBJ2-5; 8 bases match TRBD2. With 8 bases clipped from V and 2 bases from J, the junction kept 4 bases outside the gene matches. Germline loops: CDR1 ENHRY, CDR2 SYGVKD. The CDR3 runs to 13 residues. CDR3 protein: CAIGVAGQETQYF. Written as DNA, the CDR3 is TGTGCCATCGGAGTAGCGGGACAAGAGACCCAGTACTTC.

This sequence joins TRBV18 and TRBJ1-2; perhaps TRBD1 as D (5 bases). The ends were cut back, 6 bases at V and 6 bases at J, with 20 bases in the middle. CDR1 and CDR2 (germline): KGHSH, LQKENI. The CDR3 is 15 amino acids. CDR3 loop: CASSPAGGRGDGYTF. The CDR3 nucleotides are TGTGCCAGCTCGCCTGCTGGAGGGAGGGGCGATGGCTACACCTTC.

The J gene is TRBJ1-2, the V gene TRBV18; TRBD1 matches 8 bases. V shed 3 bases and J 1 base; nucleotides not matched to a gene: 16. The CDR3 consists of 19 residues. CDR1 KGHSH and CDR2 LQKENI come from the germline V gene. DNA of the CDR3: TGTGCCAGCTCACCCGGGAACCGGGACAGGCGAACAGATAACTATGGCTACACCTTC. Its translation is CASSPGNRDRRTDNYGYTF.

The chain links TRBV4-1 to TRBJ2-2; unclear D gene. V gave up 3 bases and J gave up 3 bases, with 5 bases separating them. This CDR3 has 13 amino acids. Germline-derived CDR1 and CDR2 are MGHRA and YSYEKL. CDR3 sequence: CASSHSYTGELFF. CDR3 sequence (DNA): TGCGCCAGCAGCCACAGTTACACCGGGGAGCTGTTTTTT.